The 6 T cell receptor beta chains below all came from one sample that was sequenced in a study of metastatic and nonmetastatic thyroid tumors. No patient received treatment before thyroid surgery. TCRdb ran MiXCR on the PCR reads. The sample carries around 40,000 clones, 15% to 20% recorded once. The sequencing sample was made of blood. All receptors derive from a male donor with papillary thyroid cancer or a benign thyroid nodule (not recorded which). Some clones in this sample may be carry-over from other donors' samples.

V gene TRBV2 combines with J gene TRBJ2-5; 7 nucleotides match TRBD1. The ends lost 7 bases at V and 4 bases at J; junction bases unmatched: 9. Germline CDR1 SNHLY, CDR2 FYNNEI. The CDR3 contains 14 residues. The CDR3 here is CASKTLTGRETQYF. Written as DNA, the CDR3 is TGTGCCAGCAAGACTTTGACAGGGAGAGAGACCCAGTACTTC.

This clone was recorded many times. The chain is built from TRBV27 and TRBJ2-1; 7 bases match TRBD1. V lost 4 bases to trimming and J lost 5 bases; unmatched junction nucleotides: 5. In germline, CDR1 is MNHEY, CDR2 SMNVEV (reference sequence). This CDR3 has 14 amino acids. The CDR3 bases are TGTGCCAGCAGTTACACAGGACAGGACAATGAGCAGTTCTTC. It yields the protein CASSYTGQDNEQFF.

This clone came up many times. This sequence joins TRBV5-1 and TRBJ1-2; D is possibly TRBD1 (6 bases). CDR1 and CDR2 from the germline V gene are SGHRS and YFSETQ. V lost 3 bases to trimming and J lost 4 bases, with 13 bases between them. The CDR3 extends over 14 amino acids. The CDR3 DNA follows: TGCGCCAGCAGCTCCGGGACACCTGCCTATGGCTACACCTTC. Translating it yields CASSSGTPAYGYTF.

The chain has TRBV6-1 and TRBJ2-3; 9 bases are shared with TRBD1. This CDR3 has 15 residues. The V gene end was trimmed by 4 bases and the J gene end by 1 base; junction bases not matched to a gene: 3. The germline gives CDR1 MNHNS, CDR2 SASEGT. The CDR3 protein is CASSVQGAGTDTQYF. The CDR3, as DNA: TGTGCCAGCAGTGTACAGGGGGCTGGCACAGATACGCAGTATTTT.

This clone was seen more than once but under ten times. This chain uses TRBV10-3 with TRBJ2-7; 8 nucleotides line up with TRBD1. Germline assignment: CDR1 ENHRY and CDR2 SYGVKD. This CDR3 comprises 13 residues. The V and J ends lost 10 bases and 5 bases, in that order; junction bases with no gene match: 10. This CDR3 is CATVKDRVDEQYF. CDR3 sequence (DNA): TGTGCCACGGTAAAGGACAGGGTGGACGAGCAGTACTTC.

Many counts were recorded for this clone. This chain uses TRBV24-1 with TRBJ1-2, with TRBD1 matching 9 bases. Germline trimming cut 7 bases from V and 4 bases from J; bases unmatched to any gene: 3. The CDR3 loop spans 13 amino acids. The germline gives CDR1 KGHDR, CDR2 SFDVKD. DNA for the CDR3: TGTGCCACCAGCCAGGACAGGGGCTATGGCTACACCTTC. It specifies CATSQDRGYGYTF.